The TCR beta chain under discussion was sequenced for a study of blood T cell repertoires in COVID-19. Study information: The United States, Italy and Spain supplied acute and convalescent COVID-19 samples. Sources were T cells, B-cell-depleted T cells, or PBMCs; the material itself was cDNA or gDNA.

Germline assignment: CDR1 SGHRS and CDR2 YFSETQ. The CDR3 loop spans 15 amino acids. V dropped 0 bases and J dropped 2 bases, with 11 bases sitting between them. In the authors' methods: Nucleated cell counts were estimated from reference gene primer amplification. Here immunoSEQ multiplex PCR was the method, and the copy in TCRdb shows in-frame clones only, minus some. That table supplies the V and J calls and clone size; D and trimming were determined from the DNA. The profile shows some 200,000 clones, about 88% of them singletons. This clonotype originated in a young man with active or convalescent COVID-19. The V and J genes are TRBV5-1 and TRBJ1-2; D gene unclear. The sequenced sample was peripheral blood. As DNA, the CDR3 is TGCGCCAGCAGCTTGGCCATCTCGGGGAACTATGGCTACACCTTC. Translation gives CASSLAISGNYGYTF. The variable domain in full, with the rest retrieved from reference TRBV5-1 and TRBJ1-2, is KAGVTQTPRYLIKTRGQQVTLSCSPISGHRSVSWYQQTPGQGLQFLFEYFSETQRNKGNFPGRFSGRQFSNSRSEMNVSTLELGDSALYLCASSLAISGNYGYTFGSGTRLTVV.